This T cell receptor beta chain is from a study of blood T cell repertoires in COVID-19. Two consecutive negative NP/OP PCR tests, clearance, or resolved symptoms defined Cohort 3 recovery. The CDR3 totals 16 residues. The ends lost 5 bases at V and 7 bases at J; junction bases unmatched: 10. CDR1 and CDR2 from the germline V gene are SGHAT and FQDESV (reference sequence). Authors' data handling: Amplification of reference gene primers provided the estimated nucleated cell counts. Clones were sequenced by immunoSEQ multiplex PCR, and TCRdb holds only the in-frame ones, with some missing. V and J calls and clone size are those listed in that table; D and trimming were worked out from the DNA. The sample lists 390,000 or so clones, roughly nine tenths occurring once.

This chain uses TRBV11-1 with TRBJ1-6, with 8 bases aligning to TRBD1. The source of this sequence is a man younger than 35 who had recovered from COVID-19. The source material was PBMCs or T cells enriched from blood (not recorded which). CDR3 region: CASSPRTGRGNSPLHF. The CDR3, as DNA: TGTGCCAGCAGCCCCAGGACAGGGAGGGGGAATTCACCCCTCCACTTT.